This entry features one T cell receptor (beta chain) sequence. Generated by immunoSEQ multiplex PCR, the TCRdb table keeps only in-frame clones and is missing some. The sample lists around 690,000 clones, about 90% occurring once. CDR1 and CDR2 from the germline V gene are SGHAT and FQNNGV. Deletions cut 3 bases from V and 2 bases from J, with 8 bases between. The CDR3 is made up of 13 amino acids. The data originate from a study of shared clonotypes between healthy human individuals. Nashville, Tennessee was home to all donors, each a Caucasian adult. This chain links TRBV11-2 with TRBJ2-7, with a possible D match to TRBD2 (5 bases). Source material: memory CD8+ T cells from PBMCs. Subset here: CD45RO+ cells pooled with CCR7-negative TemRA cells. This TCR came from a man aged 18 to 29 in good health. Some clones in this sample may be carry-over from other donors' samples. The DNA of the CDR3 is TGTGCCAGCAGCTTCGGGATCCCCTACGAGCAGTACTTC. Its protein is CASSFGIPYEQYF.